The subject of this entry is one TCR beta chain. The antigen remains unidentified. This record comes from a study of PD-1 blockade in classical Hodgkin lymphoma. Across the whole study: Patients were administered nivolumab (3 mg/kg intravenously) every 2 weeks.

CDR3 length: 15 amino acids. Germline assignment: CDR1 SEHNR and CDR2 FQNEAQ (reference sequence). Trimming removed 5 bases from V and 2 bases from J; junction bases left unmatched: 5. The table came from immunoSEQ multiplex PCR; TCRdb's copy has only in-frame clones and leaves some out. This table holds approximately 2,700 clones, about three quarters found once. Noted time point: cycle 4 day 1 (C4D1), after less than 7 weeks of nivolumab. Relapses following autologous stem cell transplantation were seen in all patients, with brentuximab vedotin exposure varying. It was by magnetic negative selection that CD8+ T cells were isolated from thawed PBMCs. Whole-study findings and limits: The baseline diversity of complete responders showed similarity to that of newly diagnosed patients.

The gene calls are TRBV7-9 and TRBJ1-5, with 8 nucleotides matching TRBD1. The clonotype originates from a human donor with classical Hodgkin lymphoma. This specimen consisted of CD8+ T cells from blood, obtained before the fourth cycle of nivolumab. The CDR3 here is CASSPLTGGNQPQHF. CDR3 coding DNA: TGTGCCAGCAGCCCCCTGACAGGGGGCAATCAGCCCCAGCATTTT.